This is a list of T cell receptor beta chains from one sample in a study of cytomegalovirus exposure and HLA in healthy donors. Using immunoSEQ multiplex PCR, the repertoire was profiled, and TCRdb retains in-frame clones only, with some absent. Among around 120,000 clones, 78% were seen once, and the ten largest hold about 1.7%. Input material: PBMCs. Receptor source: a middle-aged woman in good health and CMV-seronegative. The CDR3 runs from the conserved cysteine through the conserved F or W.

V gene: TRBV7-3
CDR3 protein: CASSLAAGGLNEQFF

V gene: TRBV5-4
CDR3 protein: CASSFMSAAYEQYF

V gene: TRBV5-1
CDR3 protein: CASSLSGSDSPLHF

V gene: TRBV5-8
CDR3 protein: CASSLFRGGGANTEAFF

V gene: TRBV15
CDR3 protein: CATSFRTGPSYEQYF

V gene: TRBV7-3
CDR3 protein: CASSAGGPNTGELFF

V gene: TRBV19
CDR3 protein: CASSAFGGAITDTQYF

V gene: TRBV6-1
CDR3 protein: CASSASGSPGTRKLFF

V gene: TRBV5-5
CDR3 protein: CASSLFGGNEKLFF

V gene: TRBV9
CDR3 protein: CASSVVSSNYGYTF

V gene: TRBV7-6
CDR3 protein: CASSHGGDGLVGNEQFF

V gene: TRBV18
CDR3 protein: CASSPQASSADTQYF

V gene: TRBV11-3
CDR3 protein: CASSSVSGQGNNEQFF

V gene: TRBV4-1
CDR3 protein: CASSQGGLGPYEQYF

V gene: TRBV27
CDR3 protein: CASSPPAGREEQYF

V gene: TRBV28
CDR3 protein: CASKPTGFGSQYF

V gene: TRBV28
CDR3 protein: CASSPIPQGATGELFF

V gene: TRBV11-1
CDR3 protein: CASSIDRARTQHF

V gene: TRBV15
CDR3 protein: CATSPTGYPGEQYF

V gene: TRBV28
CDR3 protein: CASSLRDTGYTF

V gene: TRBV28
CDR3 protein: CASSLLQGAGGKLNTEAFF

V gene: TRBV11-2
CDR3 protein: CASSPRAGADNEQFF

V gene: TRBV11-2
CDR3 protein: CASGLAGMETQYF

V gene: TRBV7-8
CDR3 protein: CASRQGGTGSNSPLHF

V gene: TRBV25-1
CDR3 protein: CASRARSFSTDTQYF

V gene: TRBV5-1
CDR3 protein: CASSLGTGFLAFF

V gene: TRBV4-2
CDR3 protein: CASSQVAGFNQPQHF

V gene: TRBV2
CDR3 protein: CASSEVLTQETQYF

V gene: TRBV7-9
CDR3 protein: CASSADLTSGRTDTQYF

V gene: TRBV5-1
CDR3 protein: CASKSLSSAGTTDTQYF

V gene: TRBV7-8
CDR3 protein: CASSQDRGPSQPQHF

V gene: TRBV6-1
CDR3 protein: CASRTGYADTQYF

V gene: TRBV6-1
CDR3 protein: CASSLPVISSYEQYF

V gene: TRBV30
CDR3 protein: CAWSPGQGNSPLHF

V gene: TRBV6-1
CDR3 protein: CASSEARTNNEQFF

V gene: TRBV5-6
CDR3 protein: CASSLGTGTYGYTF

V gene: TRBV6-1
CDR3 protein: CASLLEGGTYEQYF

V gene: TRBV27
CDR3 protein: CASTLLAGGSEQYF

V gene: TRBV5-5
CDR3 protein: CASSLPTGRTDTQYF

V gene: TRBV4-2
CDR3 protein: CASSQGIQRLGNTIYF

V gene: TRBV25-1
CDR3 protein: CASSTTGFYEQYF

V gene: TRBV7-9
CDR3 protein: CSSSPAAGALVYGYTF

V gene: TRBV5-4
CDR3 protein: CASSLEGGGGNEQFF

V gene: TRBV27
CDR3 protein: CASRTSGGVDQPQHF

V gene: TRBV9
CDR3 protein: CASSFQAGKGDTQYF

V gene: TRBV28
CDR3 protein: CASGGEGDWQNIQYF

V gene: TRBV9
CDR3 protein: CASSAGGGLSNQPQHF

V gene: TRBV30
CDR3 protein: CAYQGAGYGYTF

V gene: TRBV5-1
CDR3 protein: CASGLGSGNTIYF

V gene: TRBV5-8
CDR3 protein: CASYKLAGGTGDTQYF

V gene: TRBV19
CDR3 protein: CASSMDRAGSTEAFF

V gene: TRBV13
CDR3 protein: CASSPRPGTSGGADNEQFF

V gene: TRBV27
CDR3 protein: CASSLDWPSYEQYF

V gene: TRBV7-3
CDR3 protein: CASSPRLAGPYNEQFF

V gene: TRBV2
CDR3 protein: CASSGGRVNSDTRYF

V gene: TRBV6-6
CDR3 protein: CASSRQGDSTDTQYF

V gene: TRBV29-1
CDR3 protein: CSVGAGVSGYTF

V gene: TRBV10-3
CDR3 protein: CAISSGTVTDTQYF

V gene: TRBV25-1
CDR3 protein: CASSDRDRAYGYTF

V gene: TRBV4-1
CDR3 protein: CASSQDGQGENYGYTF